The clone carrying this T cell receptor beta chain was observed once. Its cognate antigen is unknown. These data are taken from a study of STAT5B mutations in CD4+ large granular lymphocyte leukemia. Overall study results and limits: 8/27 top patient clones versus 2/35 control clones were TRBV06-family. Higher CD4+ than CD8+ T-LGLL clonality might reflect small sample size.

From germline, CDR1 is SGHTA and CDR2 FQGNSA. V dropped 5 bases and J dropped 2 bases, with 24 bases sitting between them. The length of the CDR3 is 18 residues. The assay was run at survey level. TCRdb keeps only in-frame clones here, not all; method: immunoSEQ multiplex PCR. The sample lists tens of thousands of clones; 70% to 85% were seen once. The genes are TRBV7-2 and TRBJ1-1; D unresolved. The sequence derives from a human donor in good health. The specimen sequenced was CD4+ T cells from blood buffy coats. The CDR3 DNA sequence: TGTGCCAGCAGCCTAAGCGACGGTTTTCGGTTAGCTAACACTGAAGCTTTCTTT. Its protein is CASSLSDGFRLANTEAFF.